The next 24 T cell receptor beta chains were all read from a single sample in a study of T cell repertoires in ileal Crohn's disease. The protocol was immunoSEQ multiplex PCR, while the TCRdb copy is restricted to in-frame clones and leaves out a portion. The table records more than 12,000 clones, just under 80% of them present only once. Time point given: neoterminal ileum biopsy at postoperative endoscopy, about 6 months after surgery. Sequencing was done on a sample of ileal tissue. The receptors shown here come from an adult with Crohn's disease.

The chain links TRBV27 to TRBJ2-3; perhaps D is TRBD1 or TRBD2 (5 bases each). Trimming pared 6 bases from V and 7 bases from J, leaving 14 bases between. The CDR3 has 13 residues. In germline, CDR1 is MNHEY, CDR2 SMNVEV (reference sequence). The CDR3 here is CASRLAGIHTQYF. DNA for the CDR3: TGTGCCAGCAGGCTAGCAGGGATTCATACGCAGTATTTT.

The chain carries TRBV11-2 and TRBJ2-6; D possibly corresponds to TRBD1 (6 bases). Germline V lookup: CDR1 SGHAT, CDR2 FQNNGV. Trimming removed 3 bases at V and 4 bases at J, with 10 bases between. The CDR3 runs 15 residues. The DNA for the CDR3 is TGTGCCAGCAGCTTTACAGGGCTCGGGGCCAACGTCCTGACTTTC. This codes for CASSFTGLGANVLTF.

The CDR3 reads CSARPQETQYF. The CDR3 bases are TGCAGTGCTAGACCACAAGAGACCCAGTACTTC. This rearrangement joins TRBV20-1 to TRBJ2-5; the D is unclear. Germline loops: CDR1 DFQATT, CDR2 SNEGSKA (reference sequence). The CDR3 spans 11 residues. Trimming left V 2 bases short and J 2 bases short, with 3 bases between.

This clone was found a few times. CDR3 protein: CASRVGWNTEAFF. CDR3 sequence (DNA): TGCGCCAGCAGGGTGGGGTGGAACACTGAAGCTTTCTTT. The V call is TRBV5-1, the J call TRBJ1-1; no reliable D call. CDR3 size: 13 residues. Between the trimmed V and J ends, which lost 5 bases and 1 base, there was a span of 9 bases. Germline-derived CDR1 and CDR2 are SGHRS and YFSETQ.

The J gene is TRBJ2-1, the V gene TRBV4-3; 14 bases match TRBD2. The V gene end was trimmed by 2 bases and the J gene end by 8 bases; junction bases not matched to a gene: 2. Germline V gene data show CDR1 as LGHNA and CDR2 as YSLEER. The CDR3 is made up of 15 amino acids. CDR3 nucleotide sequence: TGCGCCAGCAGCCAACGACTAGCGGGGGGGGATGAGCAGTTCTTC. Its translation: CASSQRLAGGDEQFF.

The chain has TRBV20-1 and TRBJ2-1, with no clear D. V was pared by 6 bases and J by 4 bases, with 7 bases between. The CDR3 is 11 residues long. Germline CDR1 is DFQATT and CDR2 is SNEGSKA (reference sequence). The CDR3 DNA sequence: TGCAGTGCATCCCCGTACAATGAGCAGTTCTTC. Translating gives CSASPYNEQFF.

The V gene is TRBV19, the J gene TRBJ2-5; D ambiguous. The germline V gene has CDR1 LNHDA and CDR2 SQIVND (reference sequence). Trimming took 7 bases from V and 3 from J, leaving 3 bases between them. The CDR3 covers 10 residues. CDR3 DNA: TGTGCCAGTAATGAAGAGACCCAGTACTTC. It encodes CASNEETQYF.

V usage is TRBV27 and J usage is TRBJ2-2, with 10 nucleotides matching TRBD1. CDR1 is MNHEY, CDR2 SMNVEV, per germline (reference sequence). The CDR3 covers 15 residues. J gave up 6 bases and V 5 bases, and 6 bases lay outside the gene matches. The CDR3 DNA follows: TGTGCCAGCAGTCGTAGACAGGGGGCGGCCGGGGAGCTGTTTTTT. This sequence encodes CASSRRQGAAGELFF.

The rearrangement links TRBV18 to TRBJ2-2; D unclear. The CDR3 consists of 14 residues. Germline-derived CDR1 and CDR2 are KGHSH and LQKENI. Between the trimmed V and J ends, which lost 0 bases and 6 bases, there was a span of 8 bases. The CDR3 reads CASSPPEGAGELFF. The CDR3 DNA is TGTGCCAGCTCACCACCGGAAGGTGCCGGGGAGCTGTTTTTT.

The CDR3: CASSLAPLAGFTDTQYF. The CDR3 bases are TGTGCCAGCAGCTTAGCCCCCCTAGCGGGGTTCACAGATACGCAGTATTTT. The chain combines TRBV7-2 with TRBJ2-3; 9 positions agree with TRBD2. The V gene end was trimmed by 0 bases and the J gene end by 2 bases; junction bases not matched to a gene: 6. CDR1 SGHTA and CDR2 FQGNSA come from the germline V gene. CDR3 length: 17 amino acids.

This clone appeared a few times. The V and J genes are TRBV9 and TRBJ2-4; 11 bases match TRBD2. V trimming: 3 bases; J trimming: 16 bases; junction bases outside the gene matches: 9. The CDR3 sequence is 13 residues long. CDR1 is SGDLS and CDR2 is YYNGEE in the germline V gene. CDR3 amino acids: CASSASGRLGLYF. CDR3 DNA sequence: TGTGCCAGCAGCGCTAGCGGGAGGCTCGGGTTATACTTC.

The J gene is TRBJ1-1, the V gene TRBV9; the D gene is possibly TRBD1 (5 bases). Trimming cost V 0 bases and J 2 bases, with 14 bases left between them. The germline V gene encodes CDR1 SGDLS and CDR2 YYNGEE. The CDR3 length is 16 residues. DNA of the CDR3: TGTGCCAGCAGCGTAGGCCCCCGGGGGGTTAACACTGAAGCTTTCTTT. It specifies CASSVGPRGVNTEAFF. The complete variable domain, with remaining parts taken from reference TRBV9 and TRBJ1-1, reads DSGVTQTPKHLITATGQRVTLRCSPRSGDLSVYWYQQSLDQGLQFLIQYYNGEERAKGNILERFSAQQFPDLHSELNLSSLELGDSALYFCASSVGPRGVNTEAFFGQGTRLTVV.

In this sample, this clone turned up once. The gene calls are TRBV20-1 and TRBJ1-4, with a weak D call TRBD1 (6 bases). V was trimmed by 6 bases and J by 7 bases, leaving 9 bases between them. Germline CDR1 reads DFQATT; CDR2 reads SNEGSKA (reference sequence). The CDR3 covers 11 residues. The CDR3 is CSAGGGEKLFF. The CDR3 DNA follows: TGCAGTGCAGGGGGGGGTGAAAAACTGTTTTTT.

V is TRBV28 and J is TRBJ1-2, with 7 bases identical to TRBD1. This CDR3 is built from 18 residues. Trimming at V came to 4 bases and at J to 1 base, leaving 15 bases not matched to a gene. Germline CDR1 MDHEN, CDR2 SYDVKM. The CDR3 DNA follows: TGTGCCAGCAGTTCACACCGGGACAGAACGCCAATTAACTATGGCTACACCTTC. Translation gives CASSSHRDRTPINYGYTF.

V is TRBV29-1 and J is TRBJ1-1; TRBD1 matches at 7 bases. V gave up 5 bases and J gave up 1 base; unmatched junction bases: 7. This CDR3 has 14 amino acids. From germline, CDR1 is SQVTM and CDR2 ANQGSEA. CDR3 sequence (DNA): TGCAGCGTTAGACAGGGCAACACGAACACTGAAGCTTTCTTT. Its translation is CSVRQGNTNTEAFF.

Here the CDR3 DNA reads TGTGCCAGCAGCTTAGTCCTAGCGGAAGTAAATGAGCAGTTCTTC. This codes for CASSLVLAEVNEQFF. The rearrangement uses TRBV7-9 and TRBJ2-1; 7 nucleotides line up with TRBD2. Trimming cost V 1 base and J 7 bases; bases outside gene matches: 7. Per the germline V gene, CDR1 is SEHNR and CDR2 is FQNEAQ (reference sequence). This CDR3 comprises 15 residues.

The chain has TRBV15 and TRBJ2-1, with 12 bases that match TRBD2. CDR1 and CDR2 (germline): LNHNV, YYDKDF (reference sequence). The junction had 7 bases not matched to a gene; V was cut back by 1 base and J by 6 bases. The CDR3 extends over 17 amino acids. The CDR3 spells CATSRASGGAGVNEQFF. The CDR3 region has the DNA TGTGCCACCAGCAGAGCTAGCGGGGGGGCCGGAGTCAATGAGCAGTTCTTC. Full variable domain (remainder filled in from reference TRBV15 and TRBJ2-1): DAMVIQNPRYQVTQFGKPVTLSCSQTLNHNVMYWYQQKSSQAPKLLFHYYDKDFNNEADTPDNFQSRRPNTSFCFLDIRSPGLGDTAMYLCATSRASGGAGVNEQFFGPGTRLTVL.

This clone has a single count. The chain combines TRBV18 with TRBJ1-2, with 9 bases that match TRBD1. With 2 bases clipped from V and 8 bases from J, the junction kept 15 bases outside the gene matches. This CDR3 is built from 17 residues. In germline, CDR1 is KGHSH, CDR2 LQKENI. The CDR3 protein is CASSPNAPGQGWYGYTF. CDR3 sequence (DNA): TGTGCCAGCTCACCAAACGCTCCGGGACAGGGCTGGTACGGCTACACCTTC.

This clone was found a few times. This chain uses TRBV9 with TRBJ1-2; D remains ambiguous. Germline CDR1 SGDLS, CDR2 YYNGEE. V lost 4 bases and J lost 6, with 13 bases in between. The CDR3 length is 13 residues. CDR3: CASSPEGSDGYTF. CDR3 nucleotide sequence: TGTGCCAGCAGCCCCGAAGGCAGTGATGGCTACACCTTC.

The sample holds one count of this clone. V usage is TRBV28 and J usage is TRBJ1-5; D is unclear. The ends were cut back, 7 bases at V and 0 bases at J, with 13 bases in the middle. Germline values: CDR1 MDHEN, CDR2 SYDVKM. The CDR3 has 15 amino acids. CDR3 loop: CASTHPDVSNQPQHF. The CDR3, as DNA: TGTGCCAGCACACACCCGGACGTTAGCAATCAGCCCCAGCATTTT.

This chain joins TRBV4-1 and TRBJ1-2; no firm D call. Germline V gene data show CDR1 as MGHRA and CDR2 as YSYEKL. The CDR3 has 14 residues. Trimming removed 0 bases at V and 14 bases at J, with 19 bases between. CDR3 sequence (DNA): TGCGCCAGCAGCCAAGATCAAGTGACCGCGGCTACAACCTTC. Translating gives CASSQDQVTAATTF.

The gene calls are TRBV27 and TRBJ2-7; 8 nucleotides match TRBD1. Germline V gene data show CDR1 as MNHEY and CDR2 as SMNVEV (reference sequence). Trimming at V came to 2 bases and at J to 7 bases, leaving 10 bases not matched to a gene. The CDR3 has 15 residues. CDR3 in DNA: TGTGCCAGCAGTTTAGCGGACAGGGCCGCCCCGGAGCAGTACTTC. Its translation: CASSLADRAAPEQYF.

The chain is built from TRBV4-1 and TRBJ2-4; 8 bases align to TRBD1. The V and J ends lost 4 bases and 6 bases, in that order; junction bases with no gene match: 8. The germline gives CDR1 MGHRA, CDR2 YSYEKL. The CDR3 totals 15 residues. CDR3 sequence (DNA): TGCGCCAGCAGCCCCCGTGGACAGGGAGGAAACATTCAGTACTTC. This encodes CASSPRGQGGNIQYF.

CDR3 in amino acids: CAWNRGRLGAGEQYF. Written as DNA, the CDR3 is TGTGCCTGGAACAGGGGGCGCCTTGGTGCGGGGGAGCAGTACTTC. The J gene is TRBJ2-7, the V gene TRBV30; TRBD1 aligns across 9 bases. Germline lookup yields CDR1 GTSNPN and CDR2 SVGIG (reference sequence). The CDR3 totals 15 residues. V lost 4 bases and J lost 7; bases outside the gene matches: 14.